The sequence of this T cell receptor (beta chain) was determined in a study of blood T cell repertoires in COVID-19. As for the study in general: The United States, Italy and Spain were the sources of the acute and convalescent COVID-19 samples.

This clone was seen more than once but under ten times. Germline loops: CDR1 SGDLS, CDR2 YYNGEE. The J segment lost 3 bases and the V segment lost 4 bases, leaving 11 bases of the junction unmatched. This CDR3 contains 16 residues. The protocol was immunoSEQ multiplex PCR, while the TCRdb copy is restricted to in-frame clones and leaves out a portion. The data hold under 350,000 clones, with approximately 83% observed a single time. The chain combines TRBV9 with TRBJ2-3, with TRBD2 matching 7 bases. This sequence was found in a woman between 40 and 50 years old with acute COVID-19. The sample taken for sequencing was PBMCs or T cells enriched from blood (not recorded which). DNA of the CDR3: TGTGCCAGCAGCTCCAGCCAGCGGGGCAAGACAGATACGCAGTATTTT. Protein product: CASSSSQRGKTDTQYF.